Listed here are 27 T cell receptor beta chains from one sample, sequenced in a study of CD8 T cells in Susac syndrome. Random hexamers were used to reverse transcribe the RNA input (roughly 0.5 to 1 ug). TCRdb used MiXCR to reprocess the immunoSEQ multiplex PCR reads, holding one entry per CDR3 protein. The repertoire holds under 350,000 distinct CDR3 sequences, about 90% seen once, with more than 0.06% in the top ten. The sample was CD4+ T cells from PBMCs. Receptors originate from a human donor with multiple sclerosis.

The chain has TRBV19 and TRBJ1-5; 12 nucleotides match TRBD1. There are 18 residues in the CDR3. Losses at the gene ends were 8 bases for V and 0 bases for J; bases not matched to a gene: 11. CDR1 and CDR2 (germline): LNHDA, SQIVND (reference sequence). CDR3 DNA: TGTGCCAGTTCCAAGGGGACAGGGGGCGAATATAGCAATCAGCCCCAGCATTTT. It specifies CASSKGTGGEYSNQPQHF.

This chain links TRBV20-1 with TRBJ2-7, with TRBD2 matching over 7 bases. Per the germline V gene, CDR1 is DFQATT and CDR2 is SNEGSKA (reference sequence). This CDR3 contains 14 residues. Germline trimming cut 1 base from V and 0 bases from J; bases unmatched to any gene: 3. CDR3 coding DNA: TGCAGTGCTAGAGCGGGGGGTAGCTCCTACGAGCAGTACTTC. It translates to CSARAGGSSYEQYF.

CDR3 nucleotide sequence: TGTGCCAGCTCACCGAAGGGTGGCCTTACTGAAGCTTTCTTT. This sequence encodes CASSPKGGLTEAFF. This chain links TRBV18 with TRBJ1-1, with D unresolved. The V and J ends lost 3 bases and 5 bases respectively, with 13 bases between them. Germline CDR1 is KGHSH and CDR2 is LQKENI. This CDR3 has 14 residues.

This sequence joins TRBV9 and TRBJ2-1, with TRBD2 as a possible D gene (6 bases). The V and J ends lost 0 bases and 2 bases respectively, with 6 bases between them. Germline V gene data show CDR1 as SGDLS and CDR2 as YYNGEE. The CDR3 consists of 14 residues. The CDR3 protein is CASSVGLAYNEQFF. CDR3 sequence (DNA): TGTGCCAGCAGCGTAGGACTAGCCTACAATGAGCAGTTCTTC.

This sequence joins TRBV6-5 and TRBJ1-2; D is possibly TRBD1 (5 bases). The ends were cut back, 6 bases at V and 5 bases at J, with 16 bases in the middle. Germline V lookup: CDR1 MNHEY, CDR2 SVGAGI. This CDR3 has 14 residues. Here the CDR3 DNA reads TGTGCCAGCAGGCCTCCGGGACGGCGATATGGCTACACCTTC. As protein: CASRPPGRRYGYTF.

The J gene is TRBJ1-2, the V gene TRBV19, with 7 positions matching TRBD1. After removal of 7 bases from V and 3 bases from J, the junction contained 5 bases not matched to a gene. The CDR3 is 13 amino acids. The germline V gene encodes CDR1 LNHDA and CDR2 SQIVND (reference sequence). DNA of the CDR3: TGTGCCAGTAAAACAGGGGAGGACTATGGCTACACCTTC. It translates to CASKTGEDYGYTF.

The chain joins TRBV7-9 to TRBJ1-2; D not resolved. Germline V CDR1 and CDR2: SEHNR, FQNEAQ (reference sequence). The V end lost 5 bases, the J end lost 3 bases, and 19 bases lay between the germline ends. This CDR3 is 16 amino acids long. The CDR3 loop is CASSHNPDRRHYGYTF. The CDR3 nucleotides read TGTGCCAGCAGCCATAACCCTGATAGGAGGCACTATGGCTACACCTTC.

The chain carries TRBV29-1 and TRBJ1-3; D not certain. V was cut by 7 bases and J by 1 base, with 5 bases left in between. The CDR3 spans 11 residues. Looked up from germline, CDR1 is SQVTM and CDR2 is ANQGSEA. The CDR3 protein is CSAISGNTIYF. CDR3 sequence (DNA): TGCAGCGCTATTTCTGGAAACACCATATATTTT.

The V gene is TRBV7-2, the J gene TRBJ2-7, with 13 nucleotides matching TRBD2. Germline V lookup: CDR1 SGHTA, CDR2 FQGNSA. The J segment lost 6 bases and the V segment lost 4 bases, leaving 6 bases of the junction unmatched. This CDR3 is 15 amino acids long. The CDR3 coding sequence is TGTGCCAGCAGCTCGGGACTAGCGGGATTATCCGAGCAGTACTTC. Its translation: CASSSGLAGLSEQYF.

This clonotype turned up a few times. This chain joins TRBV3-1 and TRBJ1-1; D remains unclear. Germline CDR1 LGHDT, CDR2 YNNKEL (reference sequence). The length of the CDR3 is 12 residues. Trimming left V 2 bases short and J 5 bases short, with 6 bases between. For the CDR3, the DNA is TGTGCCAGCAGCCAAAGTAGGACTGAAGCTTTCTTT. Amino acid sequence: CASSQSRTEAFF.

The chain has TRBV12-3 or TRBV12-4 and TRBJ1-4; possible D gene TRBD1, 6 bases. V was cut by 8 bases and J by 7 bases, with 20 bases left in between. The CDR3 consists of 15 residues. For the CDR3, the DNA is TGTGCCAGCGGGGGCCGGCGGACAAAGGTTGAAAAACTGTTTTTT. This translates into CASGGRRTKVEKLFF.

V gene TRBV5-8 combines with J gene TRBJ2-7; 8 bases match TRBD1. The CDR3 is made up of 15 amino acids. Germline assignment: CDR1 SGHTS and CDR2 YDEGEE. V was clipped by 2 bases and J by 8 bases; unmatched bases: 12. The CDR3 DNA sequence: TGTGCCAGCAGCTTCTCCGGGACAGGCAGAGTCAAGCAGTACTTC. It specifies CASSFSGTGRVKQYF.

The chain uses TRBV5-1 and TRBJ2-1; 9 bases agree with TRBD2. This CDR3 has 15 residues. V gave up 1 base and J gave up 4 bases; unmatched junction bases: 3. Germline loops: CDR1 SGHRS, CDR2 YFSETQ. The CDR3 DNA reads TGCGCCAGCAGCTTGACTAGCGGGCATTACAATGAGCAGTTCTTC. Encoded protein: CASSLTSGHYNEQFF.

The chain joins TRBV11-3 to TRBJ2-7; D is uncertain. V gave up 5 bases and J gave up 6 bases, with 11 bases separating them. The CDR3 is 12 residues long. Germline CDR1 and CDR2: SGHNT and YENEEA. This CDR3 reads CASSAGRPEQYF. DNA of the CDR3: TGTGCCAGCAGCGCCGGACGGCCCGAGCAGTACTTC.

The chain joins TRBV27 to TRBJ1-1, with D maybe TRBD1 (5 bases). The CDR3 extends over 13 amino acids. Per germline, CDR1 MNHEY and CDR2 SMNVEV (reference sequence). The V gene lost 6 bases and the J gene lost 5 bases, with 13 bases spanning the gap. The CDR3: CASRGVGLTEAFF. DNA of the CDR3: TGTGCCAGCAGAGGGGTCGGGCTAACTGAAGCTTTCTTT.

A single count supports this clonotype. This chain joins TRBV6-2 or TRBV6-3 and TRBJ1-1; maybe TRBD1 (6 bases). CDR1 and CDR2 from the germline V gene are MNHEY and SVGEGT. CDR3 length equals 15 residues. V was clipped by 6 bases and J by 5 bases, with 19 bases between them. CDR3 residues: CASSPARGGATEAFF. In DNA form, the CDR3 reads TGTGCCAGCAGCCCCGCGCGCGGGGGGGCTACTGAAGCTTTCTTT.

The chain links TRBV6-4 to TRBJ2-3, with no clear D. CDR1 and CDR2 (germline): MRHNA, SNTAGT. The CDR3 is 13 amino acids. With 0 bases removed from V and 6 bases from J, the gap between germline ends came to 7 bases. The CDR3 nucleotides are TGTGCCAGCAGTGACTCGAGACTCGATACGCAGTATTTT. Protein sequence: CASSDSRLDTQYF.

The chain couples TRBV29-1 to TRBJ2-7; D remains unclear. Trimming stripped 3 bases from V and 3 bases from J, with 12 bases between. Germline CDR1 reads SQVTM; CDR2 reads ANQGSEA. The CDR3 runs 13 residues. In DNA, the CDR3 is TGCAGCGTTGAGGCAGAGGCTGGCTACGAGCAGTACTTC. Amino acid sequence: CSVEAEAGYEQYF.

This clonotype was recorded a few times. The V call is TRBV27, the J call TRBJ2-7; no reliable D call. The CDR3 loop spans 15 amino acids. The germline gives CDR1 MNHEY, CDR2 SMNVEV (reference sequence). Trimming took off 2 bases at V and 2 bases at J, with 13 bases between the two ends. The CDR3 nucleotides read TGTGCCAGCAGTTTAAGCAGCGTACGAACCTACGAGCAGTACTTC. Protein: CASSLSSVRTYEQYF.

V gene TRBV10-3 combines with J gene TRBJ2-1; tentative D call: TRBD2 (7 bases). Germline loops: CDR1 ENHRY, CDR2 SYGVKD. The V end lost 5 bases, the J end lost 0 bases, and 20 bases lay between the germline ends. The CDR3 covers 18 residues. CDR3 DNA sequence: TGTGCCATCAGTTCTAGGGGGGGGCGATCAAACTCCTACAATGAGCAGTTCTTC. Translating gives CAISSRGGRSNSYNEQFF.

The chain carries TRBV6-1 and TRBJ2-5; the D call may be TRBD1 or TRBD2 (6 bases each). Trimming took off 5 bases at V and 4 bases at J, with 29 bases between the two ends. Per germline, CDR1 MNHNS and CDR2 SASEGT. This CDR3 region has 19 residues. The CDR3 sequence: CASSKGDWGASSVGETQYF. Written as DNA, the CDR3 is TGTGCCAGCAGTAAAGGCGACTGGGGGGCCAGTTCCGTTGGAGAGACCCAGTACTTC.

The chain links TRBV19 to TRBJ1-2, with D possibly being TRBD1 (5 bases). The CDR3 contains 12 residues. The ends were cut back, 7 bases at V and 8 bases at J, with 14 bases in the middle. CDR1 and CDR2 from the germline V gene are LNHDA and SQIVND (reference sequence). The CDR3 nucleotides read TGTGCCAGTACCCAGGGCGGGGAAGGCTACACCTTC. Translation gives CASTQGGEGYTF.

The chain combines TRBV6-1 with TRBJ2-2; unclear D gene. The CDR3 totals 15 residues. Trimming cost V 8 bases and J 1 base, with 14 bases left between them. From germline, CDR1 is MNHNS and CDR2 SASEGT. The CDR3 DNA is TGTGCCAGCTGGGGTGGCGTTCGGAACACCGGGGAGCTGTTTTTT. It encodes CASWGGVRNTGELFF.

The J gene is TRBJ1-1, the V gene TRBV30, with 8 bases that match TRBD1. The CDR3 length is 13 residues. Germline-derived CDR1 and CDR2 are GTSNPN and SVGIG (reference sequence). The ends lost 2 bases at V and 4 bases at J; junction bases unmatched: 3. DNA for the CDR3: TGTGCCTGGAGTCGACAGGGGAGCACTGAAGCTTTCTTT. Protein: CAWSRQGSTEAFF.

The gene calls are TRBV9 and TRBJ2-7, with unresolved D. V lost 4 bases and J lost 4, with 18 bases in between. This CDR3 region has 15 residues. The germline gives CDR1 SGDLS, CDR2 YYNGEE. DNA of the CDR3: TGTGCCAGCAGCAAAGCCGGAAGTACTTGGTACGAGCAGTACTTC. Its protein is CASSKAGSTWYEQYF. The variable domain in full, with the rest retrieved from reference TRBV9 and TRBJ2-7, is DSGVTQTPKHLITATGQRVTLRCSPRSGDLSVYWYQQSLDQGLQFLIQYYNGEERAKGNILERFSAQQFPDLHSELNLSSLELGDSALYFCASSKAGSTWYEQYFGPGTRLTVT.

The V call is TRBV12-3 or TRBV12-4, the J call TRBJ1-5; D gene ambiguous. The V and J ends lost 0 bases and 4 bases respectively, with 10 bases between them. CDR3 size: 15 residues. The CDR3 reads CASSLALRDNQPQHF. CDR3 nucleotides: TGTGCCAGCAGTTTAGCGCTCCGGGATAATCAGCCCCAGCATTTT.

This chain uses TRBV4-2 with TRBJ2-1, with TRBD2 matching 12 bases. Germline V gene sequence: CDR1 LGHNA, CDR2 YNFKEQ. This CDR3 is 15 amino acids long. J lost 9 bases, V lost 1 base, and 4 bases had no gene match. The CDR3 region has the DNA TGTGCCAGCAGCCAAGGACTAGCGGGAGTAGGTGAGCAGTTCTTC. It translates to CASSQGLAGVGEQFF.